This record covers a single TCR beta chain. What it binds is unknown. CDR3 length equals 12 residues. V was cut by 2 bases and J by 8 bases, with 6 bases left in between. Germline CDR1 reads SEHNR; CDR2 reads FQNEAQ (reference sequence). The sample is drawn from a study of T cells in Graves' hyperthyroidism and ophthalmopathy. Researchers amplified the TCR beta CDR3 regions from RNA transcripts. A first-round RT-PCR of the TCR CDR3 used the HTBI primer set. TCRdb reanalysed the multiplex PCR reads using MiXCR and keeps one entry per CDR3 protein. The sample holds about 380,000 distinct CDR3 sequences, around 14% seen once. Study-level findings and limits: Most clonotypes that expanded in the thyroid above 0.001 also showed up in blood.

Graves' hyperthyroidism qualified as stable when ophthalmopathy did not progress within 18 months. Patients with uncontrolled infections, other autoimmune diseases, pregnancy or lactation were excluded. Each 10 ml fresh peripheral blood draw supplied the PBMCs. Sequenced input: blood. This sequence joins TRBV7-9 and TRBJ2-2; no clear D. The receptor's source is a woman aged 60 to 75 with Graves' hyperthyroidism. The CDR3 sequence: CASSLFGGELFF. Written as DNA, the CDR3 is TGTGCCAGCAGCTTATTCGGGGGGGAGCTGTTTTTT.